A single sample gave rise to the 6 T cell receptor beta chains below, sequenced in a study of blood T cell repertoires in COVID-19. Clones were read by immunoSEQ multiplex PCR, and TCRdb kept only the in-frame ones, dropping some. The sample records about 76,000 clones, over 70% being singletons. Material: peripheral blood. These receptors were collected from a man aged 45-60 years with active COVID-19.

V is TRBV27 and J is TRBJ2-2; 7 bases fit TRBD1. The V and J ends lost 4 bases and 7 bases, in that order; junction bases with no gene match: 3. The CDR3 has 13 residues. In germline, CDR1 is MNHEY, CDR2 SMNVEV (reference sequence). This CDR3 reads CASSSWTGGELFF. The DNA for the CDR3 is TGTGCCAGCAGTTCTTGGACAGGCGGGGAGCTGTTTTTT.

This chain links TRBV19 with TRBJ2-7, with TRBD1 matching over 7 bases. The CDR3 sequence is 15 residues long. Trimming took 5 bases from V and 2 from J; bases not matched to a gene: 9. Germline V lookup: CDR1 LNHDA, CDR2 SQIVND (reference sequence). CDR3 amino acids: CASSLGLTGPYEQYF. In DNA form, the CDR3 reads TGTGCCAGTAGTCTCGGCTTGACAGGGCCCTACGAGCAGTACTTC.

This clone was counted once. This chain uses TRBV11-2 with TRBJ2-1; 8 nucleotides match TRBD2. The CDR3 spans 15 residues. Germline V gives CDR1 SGHAT, CDR2 FQNNGV. V lost 5 bases to trimming and J lost 0 bases; unmatched junction nucleotides: 3. The CDR3 nucleotides read TGTGCCAGCAGCCGGGGGGGCCTCTCCTACAATGAGCAGTTCTTC. This sequence encodes CASSRGGLSYNEQFF.

V and J are TRBV6-2 or TRBV6-3 and TRBJ1-5; the D is unclear. The CDR3 is 14 amino acids. The V and J ends lost 2 bases and 7 bases respectively, with 12 bases between them. Germline values: CDR1 MNHEY, CDR2 SVGEGT. CDR3 residues: CASSYQAEGQPQHF. The CDR3, as DNA: TGTGCCAGCAGTTACCAGGCGGAGGGACAGCCCCAGCATTTT.

This rearrangement joins TRBV24-1 to TRBJ2-4; 8 bases fit TRBD1. Germline lookup yields CDR1 KGHDR and CDR2 SFDVKD. The CDR3 is made up of 16 amino acids. V lost 3 bases, J lost 5 bases, and 8 bases stayed unmatched. CDR3 DNA: TGTGCCACCAGTGATAAACAGACAGGGGCCGAAAACATTCAGTACTTC. This encodes CATSDKQTGAENIQYF.

The chain carries TRBV7-3 and TRBJ1-2, with 8 bases lining up with TRBD1. Germline CDR1 and CDR2: SGHTA and FQGTGA. This CDR3 spans 16 amino acids. Trimming removed 0 bases from V and 2 bases from J; junction bases left unmatched: 5. The CDR3: CASSLTSTGGNYGYTF. CDR3 in DNA: TGTGCCAGCAGCTTAACCTCTACAGGGGGGAACTATGGCTACACCTTC.